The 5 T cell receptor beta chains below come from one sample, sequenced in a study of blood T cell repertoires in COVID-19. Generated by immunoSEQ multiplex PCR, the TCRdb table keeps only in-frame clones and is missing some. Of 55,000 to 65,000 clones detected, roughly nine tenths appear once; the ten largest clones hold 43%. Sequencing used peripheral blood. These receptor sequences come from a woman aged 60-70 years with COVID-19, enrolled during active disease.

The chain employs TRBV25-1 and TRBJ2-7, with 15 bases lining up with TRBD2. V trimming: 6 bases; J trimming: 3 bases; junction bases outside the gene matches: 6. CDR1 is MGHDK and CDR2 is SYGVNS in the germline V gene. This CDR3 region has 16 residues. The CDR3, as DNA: TGTGCCAGCAGCGATCCGGGACTAGCGGGAGGCTACGAGCAGTACTTC. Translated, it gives CASSDPGLAGGYEQYF.

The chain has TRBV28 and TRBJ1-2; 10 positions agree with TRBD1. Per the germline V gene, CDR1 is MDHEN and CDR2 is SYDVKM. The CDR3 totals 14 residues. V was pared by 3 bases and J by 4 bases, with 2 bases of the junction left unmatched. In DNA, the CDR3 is TGTGCCAGCAGTTTGGGGACAGGGGTCTATGGCTACACCTTC. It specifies CASSLGTGVYGYTF.

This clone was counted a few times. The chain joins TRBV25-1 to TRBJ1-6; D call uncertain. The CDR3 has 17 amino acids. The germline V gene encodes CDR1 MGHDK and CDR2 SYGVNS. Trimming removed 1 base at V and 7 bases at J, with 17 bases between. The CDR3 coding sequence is TGTGCCAGCAGTGAATGGGTCCAGGCCCAAAGGAATTCACCCCTCCACTTT. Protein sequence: CASSEWVQAQRNSPLHF.

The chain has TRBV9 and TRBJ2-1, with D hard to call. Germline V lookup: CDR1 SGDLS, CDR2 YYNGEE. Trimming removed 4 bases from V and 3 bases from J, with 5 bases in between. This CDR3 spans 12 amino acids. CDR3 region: CASSPYYNEQFF. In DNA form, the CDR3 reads TGTGCCAGCAGCCCGTACTACAATGAGCAGTTCTTC.

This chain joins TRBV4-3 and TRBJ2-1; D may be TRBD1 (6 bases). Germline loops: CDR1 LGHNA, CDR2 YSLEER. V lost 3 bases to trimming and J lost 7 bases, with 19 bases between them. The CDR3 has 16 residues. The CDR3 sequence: CASSHDGQSFMNEQFF. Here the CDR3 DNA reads TGCGCCAGCAGCCACGACGGACAGTCATTTATGAATGAGCAGTTCTTC.